This T cell receptor beta chain was sequenced in a study of cytomegalovirus exposure and HLA in healthy donors. Study overall: A prior study identified 110 million or so unique TCR beta sequences from 180 million or so T cells.

Trimming shortened V by 6 bases and J by 5 bases, and 4 bases separated the two germline ends. CDR3 size: 10 residues. Amplification used 60 Vbeta primers and 13 Jbeta primers. Data came from immunoSEQ multiplex PCR; TCRdb stores just in-frame clones and leaves some out. Among roughly 80,000 clones listed, roughly four fifths were seen once. Donors consisted of healthy bone marrow donors. Nominal health characterized the donors when sampled, though unrecorded immune exposures were likely. The chain carries TRBV6-7 and TRBJ1-1; D remains unclear. TRBV6-7 is given ORF status, its function remaining uncertain. The TCR sequence derives from a woman aged 25 to 39 in good health and CMV-seronegative. The sample was PBMCs. For the CDR3, the DNA is TGTGCCAGCAGCCGGACTGAAGCTTTCTTT. It specifies CASSRTEAFF.